These 19 T cell receptor beta chains were sequenced from one sample in a study of shared clonotypes between healthy human individuals. The assay was immunoSEQ multiplex PCR, and TCRdb's table has in-frame clones only and misses some. Here the sample spans approximately 2,000,000 clones, just under 95% being singletons. The specimen sequenced was naive CD4+ T cells from PBMCs. This sample's subset: CD45RA+ positively selected. The source is a man between 18 and 29 years old in good health. Some clones in this sample may be carry-over from other donors' samples.

V is TRBV7-3 and J is TRBJ1-1; D not resolved. Trimming shortened V by 4 bases and J by 2 bases, and 11 bases separated the two germline ends. The germline V gene encodes CDR1 SGHTA and CDR2 FQGTGA. The CDR3 totals 14 residues. Here the CDR3 DNA reads TGTGCCAGCAGCTACTCCGACGGCAACACTGAAGCTTTCTTT. It translates to CASSYSDGNTEAFF. The full variable domain, completed using reference TRBV7-3 and TRBJ1-1, is GAGVSQTPSNKVTEKGKYVELRCDPISGHTALYWYRQSLGQGPEFLIYFQGTGAADDSGLPNDRFFAVRPEGSVSTLKIQRTERGDSAVYLCASSYSDGNTEAFFGQGTRLTVV.

The chain combines TRBV11-2 with TRBJ2-1; no reliable D call. The germline V gene encodes CDR1 SGHAT and CDR2 FQNNGV. V shed 1 base and J shed 6 bases, with 4 bases lying between them. The CDR3 runs to 12 residues. The CDR3 DNA sequence: TGTGCCAGCAGCTTAGGGTTCAATGAGCAGTTCTTC. Amino acids: CASSLGFNEQFF.

This chain links TRBV30 with TRBJ1-5; D gene unclear. V gave up 2 bases and J gave up 7 bases, with 15 bases separating them. Germline V gene lookup returns CDR1 GTSNPN and CDR2 SVGIG (reference sequence). This CDR3 is built from 14 residues. Written as DNA, the CDR3 is TGTGCCTGGAGTATTGGGGTTGGTCGGCAGCCCCAGCATTTT. Residues: CAWSIGVGRQPQHF.

This rearrangement joins TRBV4-1 to TRBJ1-2, with 7 nucleotides matching TRBD1. The V gene's germline CDR1 is MGHRA and CDR2 YSYEKL. V lost 0 bases to trimming and J lost 4 bases; unmatched junction nucleotides: 8. The CDR3 contains 16 residues. CDR3 nucleotide sequence: TGCGCCAGCAGCCAAGAAGGGGACAGCCCCGGCTATGGCTACACCTTC. Protein: CASSQEGDSPGYGYTF.

The chain recombines TRBV14 with TRBJ2-4; 7 nucleotides align to TRBD2. V was pared by 3 bases and J by 7 bases, with 12 bases of the junction left unmatched. The CDR3 totals 16 residues. Germline V gene lookup returns CDR1 SGHDN and CDR2 FVKESK. The CDR3 reads CASSHSITGTTNIQYF. The CDR3 DNA sequence: TGTGCCAGCAGCCACTCCATTACCGGGACTACCAACATTCAGTACTTC.

The chain has TRBV7-8 and TRBJ1-1; D is uncertain. CDR1 is SGHVS, CDR2 FQNEAQ, per germline. V lost 2 bases to trimming and J lost 5 bases, with 12 bases between them. The length of the CDR3 is 14 residues. CDR3: CASSLSTGLTEAFF. The CDR3 coding sequence is TGTGCCAGCAGCTTATCGACGGGTCTTACTGAAGCTTTCTTT.

The rearrangement joins TRBV10-2 to TRBJ1-5, with 7 bases identical to TRBD1. Germline CDR1 and CDR2: WSHSY and SAAADI. The CDR3 contains 14 residues. The V gene end was trimmed by 6 bases and the J gene end by 4 bases; junction bases not matched to a gene: 6. As DNA, the CDR3 is TGCGCCAGCAGCGAGACAGGGCCTAATCAGCCCCAGCATTTT. Its translation: CASSETGPNQPQHF.

The V and J genes are TRBV19 and TRBJ2-1; 9 bases agree with TRBD1. CDR3 size: 14 residues. The junction had 14 bases not matched to a gene; V was cut back by 8 bases and J by 12 bases. Germline-derived CDR1 and CDR2 are LNHDA and SQIVND (reference sequence). The CDR3 DNA reads as TGTGCCAGTCAACGGGACAGGGAAGTTGGTGGGCAGTTCTTC. It encodes CASQRDREVGGQFF.

The V call is TRBV9, the J call TRBJ2-3; the D is unclear. The CDR3 covers 15 residues. Germline V gene lookup returns CDR1 SGDLS and CDR2 YYNGEE. V shed 2 bases and J shed 2 bases, with 12 bases lying between them. The CDR3 nucleotides are TGTGCCAGCAGCGTCGGACCGTCTTTCACAGATACGCAGTATTTT. This translates into CASSVGPSFTDTQYF.

The chain is built from TRBV27 and TRBJ2-7; 7 positions agree with TRBD2. After removal of 6 bases from V and 0 bases from J, the junction contained 14 bases not matched to a gene. The CDR3 length is 17 residues. Germline V gives CDR1 MNHEY, CDR2 SMNVEV (reference sequence). The DNA for the CDR3 is TGTGCCAGCAGGGGGGGGAGTTCCGGCCAAATCTCCTACGAGCAGTACTTC. It specifies CASRGGSSGQISYEQYF.

V gene TRBV11-3 combines with J gene TRBJ2-3; 7 nucleotides align to TRBD2. V trimming: 2 bases; J trimming: 0 bases; junction bases outside the gene matches: 8. Germline lookup yields CDR1 SGHNT and CDR2 YENEEA. CDR3 length: 17 residues. CDR3 in DNA: TGTGCCAGCAGCTTAATGCGGACTAGGGTTAGCACAGATACGCAGTATTTT. It is translated as CASSLMRTRVSTDTQYF.

The J gene is TRBJ2-7, the V gene TRBV30; D possibly corresponds to TRBD1 (6 bases). Between the trimmed V and J ends, which lost 1 base and 9 bases, there was a span of 16 bases. CDR1 GTSNPN and CDR2 SVGIG come from the germline V gene (reference sequence). CDR3 length: 13 residues. The CDR3 DNA reads as TGTGCCTGGAGTGCCGAACAGGGATTCGGGCAGTACTTC. This sequence encodes CAWSAEQGFGQYF.

V and J are TRBV18 and TRBJ2-1; the D is unclear. The ends were cut back, 3 bases at V and 4 bases at J, with 13 bases in the middle. Germline V gives CDR1 KGHSH, CDR2 LQKENI. This CDR3 contains 15 residues. CDR3 amino acids: CASSPSQQSYNEQFF. Written as DNA, the CDR3 is TGTGCCAGCTCACCGTCACAGCAGTCTTACAATGAGCAGTTCTTC.

The gene calls are TRBV6-1 and TRBJ2-1; D is undetermined. This CDR3 spans 11 amino acids. Germline assignment: CDR1 MNHNS and CDR2 SASEGT. The V gene lost 3 bases and the J gene lost 9 bases, with 6 bases spanning the gap. The CDR3 loop is CASSDGIEQFF. Written as DNA, the CDR3 is TGTGCCAGCAGTGATGGGATTGAGCAGTTCTTC.

The gene calls are TRBV4-1 and TRBJ2-1; D remains ambiguous. Trimming took off 3 bases at V and 8 bases at J, with 14 bases between the two ends. The CDR3 consists of 14 residues. Per germline, CDR1 MGHRA and CDR2 YSYEKL. CDR3: CASSQTTSPDEQFF. CDR3 DNA: TGCGCCAGCAGCCAGACGACCAGTCCGGATGAGCAGTTCTTC.

This chain connects TRBV28 to TRBJ1-2; 7 bases are shared with TRBD1. The CDR3 is 13 residues long. Germline CDR1 and CDR2: MDHEN and SYDVKM. V shed 6 bases, J shed 7 bases, and the junction held 8 bases outside the gene matches. Here the CDR3 DNA reads TGTGCCAGCAGCTCAACAGGGGAGGGTGGCTACACCTTC. Amino acid sequence: CASSSTGEGGYTF.

With regard to this clone: Other DNA sequences within the sample encode an identical CDR3. The chain carries TRBV18 and TRBJ2-3; D gene unclear. This CDR3 has 15 amino acids. The V end lost 0 bases, the J end lost 0 bases, and 7 bases lay between the germline ends. The germline V gene has CDR1 KGHSH and CDR2 LQKENI. The CDR3 loop reads CASSPPSASTDTQYF. The CDR3 region has the DNA TGTGCCAGCTCACCACCATCTGCAAGCACAGATACGCAGTATTTT.

The DNA for the CDR3 is TGTGCCAGCAGTTTTAGAGGACTAGCGGGAGCCTACGAGCAGTACTTC. It codes for CASSFRGLAGAYEQYF. J is TRBJ2-7 and V is TRBV28; TRBD2 aligns across 13 bases. Trimming removed 3 bases from V and 2 bases from J; junction bases left unmatched: 4. CDR1 is MDHEN and CDR2 is SYDVKM in the germline V gene. This CDR3 comprises 16 residues. Full variable domain (remainder filled in from reference TRBV28 and TRBJ2-7): DVKVTQSSRYLVKRTGEKVFLECVQDMDHENMFWYRQDPGLGLRLIYFSYDVKMKEKGDIPEGYSVSREKKERFSLILESASTNQTSMYLCASSFRGLAGAYEQYFGPGTRLTVT.

The rearrangement links TRBV5-1 to TRBJ2-7; D perhaps matches TRBD1 (5 bases). The V gene lost 6 bases and the J gene lost 6 bases, with 25 bases spanning the gap. Germline V lookup: CDR1 SGHRS, CDR2 YFSETQ. This CDR3 contains 16 residues. The CDR3 nucleotides read TGCGCCAGCACACCCCCGGGTACAGGCAATCTTGGCGAGCAGTACTTC. As protein: CASTPPGTGNLGEQYF.